These 5 T cell receptor beta chains were all obtained from the same sample, sequenced in a study of OX40 agonist ivuxolimab in advanced cancers. Profiled with immunoSEQ multiplex PCR; TCRdb holds only in-frame clones, not every one. The sample carries 77,000 or so clones, more than 70% recorded once. The source material was CD4+ or CD8+ T cells sorted from blood, sampled in a trial of the OX40 agonist ivuxolimab. These receptors came from an adult with an advanced solid tumor such as melanoma, head and neck, liver or kidney cancer.

V usage is TRBV4-1 and J usage is TRBJ2-3; D uncertain. The germline CDR1 and CDR2 sequences are MGHRA and YSYEKL. Trimming removed 1 base at V and 1 base at J, with 9 bases between. CDR3 length equals 15 residues. The CDR3 DNA sequence: TGCGCCAGCAGCCAAGCGTGGCAGCGCACAGATACGCAGTATTTT. Its translation: CASSQAWQRTDTQYF.

Regarding this clone: A read error may account for a junction end that differs from germline. The DNA of the CDR3 is TGTGCCTGCAGCCCTCTAGCGGGAGGAGAGACCCAGTACTTC. Protein sequence: CACSPLAGGETQYF. The chain uses TRBV5-4 and TRBJ2-5, with 11 nucleotides matching TRBD2. Germline values: CDR1 SGHNT, CDR2 YYREEE (reference sequence). The CDR3 totals 14 residues.

The J gene is TRBJ1-6, the V gene TRBV6-5; 9 nucleotides match TRBD1. The CDR3 is 16 amino acids. Per germline, CDR1 MNHEY and CDR2 SVGAGI. The trim removed 4 bases at V and 5 bases at J, leaving 6 bases unmatched. The CDR3 protein is CASSSPGQGHNSPLHF. The CDR3 DNA reads as TGTGCCAGCAGTTCACCGGGACAGGGACATAATTCACCCCTCCACTTT.

This clone was seen more than once but under ten times. V gene TRBV30 combines with J gene TRBJ1-3; D is undetermined. The CDR3 contains 12 residues. Germline V gene sequence: CDR1 GTSNPN, CDR2 SVGIG (reference sequence). V lost 0 bases to trimming and J lost 4 bases, with 4 bases between them. The CDR3 is CAWSVEGNTIYF. For the CDR3, the DNA is TGTGCCTGGAGTGTAGAGGGAAACACCATATATTTT.

About this clone itself: A junction end diverges from the germline sequence, so it may reflect a read error. This CDR3 is also generated by other DNA sequences in the sample. This chain links TRBV11-3 with TRBJ2-3; possible D gene TRBD2, 5 bases. Germline V gene data show CDR1 as SGHNT and CDR2 as YENEEA. CDR3 size: 15 residues. The CDR3 DNA reads TGTGCTAGCAGCTTAGAAAACGGGGGCACAGATACGCAGTATTTT. This encodes CASSLENGGTDTQYF. Based on the CDR3 plus reference TRBV11-3 and TRBJ2-3, the full variable domain is EAGVVQSPRYKIIEKKQPVAFWCNPISGHNTLYWYLQNLGQGPELLIRYENEEAVDDSQLPKDRFSAERLKGVDSTLKIQPAELGDSAVYLCASSLENGGTDTQYFGPGTRLTVL.